This TCR beta chain was identified during a study of beta chain features in type 1 diabetes (dated by TCRdb to the late 2010s). About the investigation overall: Mean age, gender distribution, total cell number and subset yield did not differ between patients and healthy donors. Across all samples, fewer than 110,000,000 sorted cells were examined, and cell number per subset correlated strongly with RNA yield. In the study, recently diagnosed type 1 diabetes patients and matched healthy donors were compared on the TCRB repertoires of their sorted circulating CD4+ T cell subsets. Naive and central memory subsets were obtained from all 30 or so donors, but regulatory and stem cell-like memory subsets were isolated from only 8 patients and roughly eight healthy donors.

A remark on this clone: Its antigen target is currently unknown. Base qualities are missing; no much larger clone stands one base away.

The High Capacity cDNA Reverse Transcription Kit was used to reverse transcribe all of the isolated RNA, meaning that expressed TCRB transcripts were what got sequenced. Deep immunoSEQ sequencing was applied to naive, central memory and regulatory T cell samples, giving an average of around 3.8 million total reads per sample. After sorted cells were lysed in RLT buffer, RNA was extracted with DNase-treated RNeasy Micro or Mini kits, with the choice depending on cell number. Each cell subset was processed on its own to prevent cross-contamination, while patient and healthy donor samples were processed together. The immunoSEQ multiplex PCR was used to amplify TCRB sequences from cDNA, generating 87-bp fragments that spanned the CDR3 region. The amplicons were sequenced using the Illumina HiSeq platform. Regarding the original processing steps: PCR bias was corrected computationally using synthetic template baselines, and reads within Hamming distance 2 were collapsed, with unmergeable singletons discarded. Reads were aligned to IMGT to assign V, D and J genes, CDR3 length, and insertions or deletions at six rearrangement sites. Within each subset, clonotype counts were normalized to the number of sorted cells before true diversity and Gini coefficients were calculated with the tcR R package. The overlap coefficient, calculated on TCRB nucleotide sequences, was used to measure repertoire sharing. As a proxy for the pre-selection repertoire, out-of-frame TCRB sequences from naive cells were analyzed. Held by TCRdb, this immuneACCESS table contains in-frame sequences only and omits some clones. Under half of the omission traces to an unresolved V gene where checked; the cause of the rest is unknown. The DNA was the basis for D and trimming; V, J and clone size are from that table. The table for this sample lists about 650,000 clones; around 12% of them were counted only once. The ten largest clones add up to around 0.12% of the sample.

Study-wide conclusions, independent of this receptor: Because small numbers of individuals were included in the HLA sub-analyses, any influence of HLA type on TCRB rearrangement was left unresolved. The naive, central memory and regulatory TCRB repertoires appeared to resemble one another more closely among patients than among healthy donors. PCR might favor shorter templates, but patient and control samples were amplified and corrected together, so any skew would affect both groups equally. Because cDNA was sequenced instead of genomic DNA, highly expressing activated cells could be over-represented, though the groups showed no difference in activation or CD3 levels. In all four CD4+ subsets, TCRB CDR3 length was moderately but significantly shorter in type 1 diabetes patients. At VDJ recombination sites, patients with type 1 diabetes made fewer insertions and deleted more nucleotides, a pattern implying thymic rearrangement abnormalities.

From each donor, a single peripheral blood sample of about 116 mL on average was drawn into heparinised tubes. Naive, central memory, regulatory and stem cell-like memory CD4+ T cells were sorted on a BD FACSAria II using a panel including CD45RO, CCR7, CD25, CD127, CD95 and CD27. A purity above 98% was achieved for all sorted populations. PBMCs were isolated immediately by Lymphoprep density gradient centrifugation and stained directly without culture. To minimize batch effects, samples were stained and sorted in pairs, one healthy donor with one patient per experiment. This TCR derives from a young man with type 1 diabetes. Input material: naive CD4+ T cells from blood. In light of the paper, this sample's cell subset or site label describes: true naive CD4+ T cells.

The DNA sequence follows: TGTGCCAGCTCCTACGGGACAGGGAACACCGGGGAGCTGTTTTTT. Its translation reads: CASSYGTGNTGELFF. Recombination connected TRBV18 to TRBJ2-2; the central 8 bases match TRBD1. Inclusive of the bounding cysteine and phenylalanine, the CDR3 is 15 residues long. Only CDR3 DNA is held: 45 bases, read in frame from base 1. From V the trimming removes 6 bases and from J it removes 1 base, while the gene matches leave 4 bases of the junction unaccounted for. As encoded in the germline V gene, CDR1 is KGHSH while CDR2 is LQKENI.